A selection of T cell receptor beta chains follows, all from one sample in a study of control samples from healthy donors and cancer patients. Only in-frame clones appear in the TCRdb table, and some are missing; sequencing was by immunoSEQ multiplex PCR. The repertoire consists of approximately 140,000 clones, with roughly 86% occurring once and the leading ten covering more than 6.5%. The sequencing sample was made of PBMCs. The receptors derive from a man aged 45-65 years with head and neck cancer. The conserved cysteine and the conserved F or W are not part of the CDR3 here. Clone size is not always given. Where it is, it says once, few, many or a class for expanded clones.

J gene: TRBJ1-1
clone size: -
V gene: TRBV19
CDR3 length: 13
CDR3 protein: ASSIGAGGRTEAF

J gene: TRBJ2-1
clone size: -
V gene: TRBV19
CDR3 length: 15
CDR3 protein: ASESTGAFYSYNEQF

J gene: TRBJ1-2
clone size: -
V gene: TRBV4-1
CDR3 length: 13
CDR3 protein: ASSQAGQGARGYT

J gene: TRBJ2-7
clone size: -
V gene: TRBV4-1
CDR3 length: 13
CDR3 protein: ASSQGTDYTYEQY

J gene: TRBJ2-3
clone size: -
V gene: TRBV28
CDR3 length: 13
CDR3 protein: ASSLAGGLTDTQY

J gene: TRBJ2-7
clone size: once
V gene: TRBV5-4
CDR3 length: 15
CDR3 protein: ASSLDLGQGLSYEQY

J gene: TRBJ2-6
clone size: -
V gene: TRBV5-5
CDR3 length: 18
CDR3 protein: ASSSTLTSGGLSGANVLT

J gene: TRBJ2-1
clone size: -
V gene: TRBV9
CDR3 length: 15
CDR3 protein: ASSVAYRAGGGNEQF

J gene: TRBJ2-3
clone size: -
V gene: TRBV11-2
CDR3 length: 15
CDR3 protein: ASSRLAGVGGTDTQY

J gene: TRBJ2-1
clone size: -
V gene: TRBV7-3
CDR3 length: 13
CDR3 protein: ASSPGGGGSNEQF

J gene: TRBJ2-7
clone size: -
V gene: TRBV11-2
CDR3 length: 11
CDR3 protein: ASSYSGGYEQY

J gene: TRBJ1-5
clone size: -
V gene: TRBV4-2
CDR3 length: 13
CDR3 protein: ASSQDRSAIQPQH

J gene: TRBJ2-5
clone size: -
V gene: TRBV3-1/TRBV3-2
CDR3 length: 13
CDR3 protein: ASSALAGGKETQY

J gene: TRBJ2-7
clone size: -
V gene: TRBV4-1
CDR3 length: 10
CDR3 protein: ASSDAAYEQY

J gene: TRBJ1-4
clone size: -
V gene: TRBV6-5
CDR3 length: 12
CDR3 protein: ASSQDSYNEKLF

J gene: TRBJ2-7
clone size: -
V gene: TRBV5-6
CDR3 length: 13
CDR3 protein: ASSLIAGIPYEQY

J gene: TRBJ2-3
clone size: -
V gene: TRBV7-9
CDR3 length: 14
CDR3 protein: ASSLFRDRDTDTQY

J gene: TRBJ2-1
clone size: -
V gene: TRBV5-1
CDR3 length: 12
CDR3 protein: ASKNSGTDNEQF

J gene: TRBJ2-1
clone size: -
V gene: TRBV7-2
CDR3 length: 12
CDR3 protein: ASSLQGSINEQF

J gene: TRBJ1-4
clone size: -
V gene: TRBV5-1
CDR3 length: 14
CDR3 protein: ASSPLSRTTNEKLF

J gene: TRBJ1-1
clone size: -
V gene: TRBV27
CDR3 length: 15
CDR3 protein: ASRLAGGGTMNTEAF